Listed here are 30 T cell receptor beta chains from one sample, sequenced in a study of blood T cell repertoires in COVID-19. Sequenced by immunoSEQ multiplex PCR; TCRdb stores in-frame clones only, minus some. There are 300,000 or so clones in the sample; 90% occur only once, and roughly 3.3% lies in the top ten. The sample consisted of peripheral blood. These receptors all come from a woman aged 40-49 years with acute or convalescent COVID-19.

This clone showed up just once. V usage is TRBV2 and J usage is TRBJ1-1, with 11 bases lining up with TRBD1. The CDR3 runs to 15 residues. Unmatched junction bases numbered 4, after V lost 2 bases and J lost 5 bases. The V gene's germline CDR1 is SNHLY and CDR2 FYNNEI. CDR3 sequence (DNA): TGTGCCAGCAGTGAAACCGGGACAGGGGGGACTGAAGCTTTCTTT. It codes for CASSETGTGGTEAFF.

This chain connects TRBV19 to TRBJ2-2; 9 bases agree with TRBD1. Per germline, CDR1 LNHDA and CDR2 SQIVND (reference sequence). V lost 6 bases and J lost 6; bases outside the gene matches: 2. The CDR3 has 13 residues. The CDR3 coding sequence is TGTGCCAGTAGGTGGACAGGGGCCGGGGAGCTGTTTTTT. The encoded protein is CASRWTGAGELFF.

V is TRBV3-1 (or the pseudogene TRBV3-2) and J is TRBJ1-5; 7 bases fit TRBD1. Germline CDR1 LGHDT, CDR2 YNNKEL (reference sequence). The CDR3 has 17 residues. Trimming took 1 base from V and 1 from J; bases not matched to a gene: 7. CDR3: CASSQGLGGVSNQPQHF. CDR3 sequence (DNA): TGTGCCAGCAGCCAAGGGTTAGGGGGCGTGAGCAATCAGCCCCAGCATTTT.

The J gene is TRBJ2-5, the V gene TRBV5-1; D gene uncertain. Trimming shortened V by 4 bases and J by 2 bases, and 9 bases separated the two germline ends. This CDR3 contains 13 residues. CDR1 is SGHRS and CDR2 is YFSETQ in the germline V gene. The CDR3 DNA sequence: TGCGCCAGCAGCGACATGGAACAAGAGACCCAGTACTTC. Amino acid sequence: CASSDMEQETQYF.

The chain employs TRBV18 and TRBJ1-2, with D perhaps TRBD1 (6 bases). V shed 3 bases and J shed 5 bases, with 7 bases lying between them. Germline CDR1 KGHSH, CDR2 LQKENI. This CDR3 is built from 12 residues. For the CDR3, the DNA is TGTGCCAGCTCACCCGGACAGTATGGCTACACCTTC. Translated: CASSPGQYGYTF. Full variable domain (rest looked up from reference TRBV18 and TRBJ1-2): NAGVMQNPRHLVRRRGQEARLRCSPMKGHSHVYWYRQLPEEGLKFMVYLQKENIIDESGMPKERFSAEFPKEGPSILRIQQVVRGDSAAYFCASSPGQYGYTFGSGTRLTVV.

The chain carries TRBV19 and TRBJ1-3, with TRBD1 as a possible D gene (6 bases). Germline V gene sequence: CDR1 LNHDA, CDR2 SQIVND (reference sequence). The CDR3 contains 15 residues. V gave up 8 bases and J gave up 0 bases, with 14 bases separating them. As DNA, the CDR3 is TGTGCCAGTGGCCGGGACACCGGCTCTGGAAACACCATATATTTT. Translated: CASGRDTGSGNTIYF.

The CDR3 sequence: CASSYSGVGYGYTF. The CDR3 DNA reads as TGTGCCAGCAGTTACTCTGGAGTGGGCTATGGCTACACCTTC. The chain combines TRBV6-6 with TRBJ1-2, with unresolved D. Per germline, CDR1 MNHNY and CDR2 SVGAGI (reference sequence). Trimming removed 0 bases from V and 4 bases from J, with 9 bases in between. This CDR3 spans 14 amino acids.

The gene calls are TRBV30 and TRBJ1-5; 8 bases line up with TRBD1. The CDR3 is 14 amino acids. After removal of 2 bases from V and 7 bases from J, the junction contained 7 bases not matched to a gene. Germline CDR1 reads GTSNPN; CDR2 reads SVGIG (reference sequence). The DNA for the CDR3 is TGTGCCTGGAGTCGCGACAGGGGAGACCAGCCCCAGCATTTT. Protein sequence: CAWSRDRGDQPQHF.

The genes are TRBV11-2 and TRBJ2-3; TRBD2 matches at 8 bases. The CDR3 extends over 16 amino acids. Trimming removed 1 base from V and 2 bases from J; junction bases left unmatched: 5. The germline gives CDR1 SGHAT, CDR2 FQNNGV. CDR3 nucleotides: TGTGCCAGCAGCTTAGTCGGGGGGGGTTCCACAGATACGCAGTATTTT. Translation: CASSLVGGGSTDTQYF.

This chain links TRBV10-3 with TRBJ1-3; D is unclear. Per the germline V gene, CDR1 is ENHRY and CDR2 is SYGVKD. Trimming cost V 2 bases and J 0 bases, with 8 bases left between them. This CDR3 is built from 15 residues. CDR3 in DNA: TGTGCCATCAGTGAGCGTCAGTTCTCTGGAAACACCATATATTTT. It encodes CAISERQFSGNTIYF.

The CDR3 DNA sequence: TGCGCCAGCTCTAGCGGGGGCACAGATACGCAGTATTTT. It specifies CASSSGGTDTQYF. The J gene is TRBJ2-3, the V gene TRBV5-1, with TRBD2 identical over 9 bases. There are 13 residues in the CDR3. J gave up 1 base and V 7 bases, and 1 base lay outside the gene matches. The germline V gene encodes CDR1 SGHRS and CDR2 YFSETQ.

The chain combines TRBV4-1 with TRBJ2-7; possibly TRBD1 for D (6 bases). From germline, CDR1 is MGHRA and CDR2 YSYEKL. There are 14 residues in the CDR3. The V end was cut by 2 bases, the J end by 5 bases, with 13 bases between. In DNA, the CDR3 is TGCGCCAGCAGCCAAACCGACAGGTTCCACGAGCAGTACGTC. This codes for CASSQTDRFHEQYV.

The chain couples TRBV10-3 to TRBJ1-6; no reliable D call. This CDR3 comprises 16 residues. In germline, CDR1 is ENHRY, CDR2 SYGVKD. V was cut by 10 bases and J by 0 bases, with 16 bases left in between. The chain's CDR3 is CASRTSKSSYNSPLHF. The CDR3 DNA reads as TGTGCCAGTCGAACCTCTAAGAGCTCCTATAATTCACCCCTCCACTTT.

This clone was observed once. The chain employs TRBV9 and TRBJ2-2; 8 bases agree with TRBD1. This CDR3 comprises 16 residues. Germline trimming cut 2 bases from V and 6 bases from J; bases unmatched to any gene: 9. The germline CDR1 and CDR2 sequences are SGDLS and YYNGEE. The DNA of the CDR3 is TGTGCCAGCAGCGTGCAATCAGGGGGCAGGGCCGGGGAGCTGTTTTTT. Amino acids: CASSVQSGGRAGELFF.

The J gene is TRBJ1-5, the V gene TRBV25-1, with a tentative D call TRBD1 (5 bases). V was cut by 1 base and J by 9 bases, with 13 bases left in between. This CDR3 comprises 14 residues. CDR1 MGHDK and CDR2 SYGVNS come from the germline V gene. The CDR3 reads CASSELIVGGPQHF. CDR3 bases: TGTGCCAGCAGTGAATTGATCGTCGGGGGGCCCCAGCATTTT. Full variable domain (remainder filled in from reference TRBV25-1 and TRBJ1-5): EADIYQTPRYLVIGTGKKITLECSQTMGHDKMYWYQQDPGMELHLIHYSYGVNSTEKGDLSSESTVSRIRTEHFPLTLESARPSHTSQYLCASSELIVGGPQHFGDGTRLSIL.

V and J are TRBV5-6 and TRBJ2-7; tentatively, D is TRBD2 (6 bases). Germline loops: CDR1 SGHDT, CDR2 YYEEEE. The CDR3 loop spans 14 amino acids. V was pared by 4 bases and J by 4 bases, with 15 bases between. CDR3 DNA: TGTGCCAGCAGCGTGACCGGGACTTCTTACGAGCAGTACGTC. It is translated as CASSVTGTSYEQYV.

This clone was observed a single time. The chain employs TRBV2 and TRBJ1-2; 8 bases align to TRBD1. V lost 7 bases and J lost 3; bases outside the gene matches: 7. The germline CDR1 and CDR2 sequences are SNHLY and FYNNEI. The CDR3 sequence is 14 residues long. The CDR3 DNA follows: TGTGCCAGCAAGCCCCAACAGGGGGACTATGGCTACACCTTC. Protein: CASKPQQGDYGYTF. The full variable domain, rest sourced from reference TRBV2 and TRBJ1-2, is EPEVTQTPSHQVTQMGQEVILRCVPISNHLYFYWYRQILGQKVEFLVSFYNNEISEKSEIFDDQFSVERPDGSNFTLKIRSTKLEDSAMYFCASKPQQGDYGYTFGSGTRLTVV.

V gene TRBV9 combines with J gene TRBJ1-2; D might be TRBD1 (5 bases). Germline assignment: CDR1 SGDLS and CDR2 YYNGEE. V was clipped by 3 bases and J by 2 bases, with 17 bases between them. CDR3 length equals 16 residues. CDR3 DNA sequence: TGTGCCAGCAGCGCAGCGATACCTTCAGGGAACTATGGCTACACCTTC. This sequence encodes CASSAAIPSGNYGYTF. The variable domain in full, with the rest retrieved from reference TRBV9 and TRBJ1-2, is DSGVTQTPKHLITATGQRVTLRCSPRSGDLSVYWYQQSLDQGLQFLIQYYNGEERAKGNILERFSAQQFPDLHSELNLSSLELGDSALYFCASSAAIPSGNYGYTFGSGTRLTVV.

Details on this clone: Other DNA sequences within the sample encode an identical CDR3. This sequence joins TRBV7-9 and TRBJ1-1; a weak D match, TRBD1 (5 bases). Trimming shortened V by 1 base and J by 4 bases, and 10 bases separated the two germline ends. CDR1 SEHNR and CDR2 FQNEAQ come from the germline V gene (reference sequence). The length of the CDR3 is 14 residues. The CDR3 loop reads CASSLGQGSTEAFF. In DNA form, the CDR3 reads TGTGCCAGCAGCTTAGGCCAGGGAAGCACTGAAGCTTTCTTT. Full variable domain (rest looked up from reference TRBV7-9 and TRBJ1-1): DTGVSQNPRHKITKRGQNVTFRCDPISEHNRLYWYRQTLGQGPEFLTYFQNEAQLEKSRLLSDRFSAERPKGSFSTLEIQRTEQGDSAMYLCASSLGQGSTEAFFGQGTRLTVV.

This clone was detected only once. The chain recombines TRBV20-1 with TRBJ1-4; TRBD1 might be the D (6 bases). Germline V gene sequence: CDR1 DFQATT, CDR2 SNEGSKA (reference sequence). V gave up 3 bases and J gave up 8 bases, with 13 bases separating them. This CDR3 contains 13 residues. Here the CDR3 reads CSASMGAGEKLFF. The CDR3 DNA reads as TGCAGTGCTAGTATGGGGGCCGGGGAAAAACTGTTTTTT.

This clone came up a few times. This chain joins TRBV15 and TRBJ2-2, with 8 bases identical to TRBD1. The CDR3 is made up of 17 amino acids. V lost 0 bases, J lost 4 bases, and 7 bases stayed unmatched. Germline V gene sequence: CDR1 LNHNV, CDR2 YYDKDF (reference sequence). The DNA of the CDR3 is TGTGCCACCAGCAGAGATCCGTCAGGGGGCGGCACCGGGGAGCTGTTTTTT. Translating gives CATSRDPSGGGTGELFF.

This chain connects TRBV7-9 to TRBJ1-1; a weak D match, TRBD1 (5 bases). Trimming cost V 5 bases and J 4 bases, with 11 bases left between them. CDR3 length: 13 residues. Germline V gene data show CDR1 as SEHNR and CDR2 as FQNEAQ (reference sequence). The CDR3 coding sequence is TGTGCCAGCAGCGCCCGACAGTTCACTGAAGCTTTCTTT. It codes for CASSARQFTEAFF.

The rearrangement uses TRBV6-6 and TRBJ1-3, with D unresolved. The V gene lost 0 bases and the J gene lost 3 bases, with 9 bases spanning the gap. The CDR3 covers 15 residues. The germline V gene encodes CDR1 MNHNY and CDR2 SVGAGI (reference sequence). This chain's CDR3 is CASSYSSVVGNTIYF. The CDR3 DNA sequence: TGTGCCAGCAGTTACTCCTCGGTAGTTGGAAACACCATATATTTT.

V gene TRBV13 combines with J gene TRBJ1-5; D remains unclear. From germline, CDR1 is PRHDT and CDR2 FYEKMQ (reference sequence). V lost 3 bases and J 6 bases, leaving 6 bases between the germline ends. This CDR3 has 12 residues. The CDR3 coding sequence is TGTGCCAGCAGCTTGGAGGGTCAGCCCCAGCATTTT. It codes for CASSLEGQPQHF. The full variable domain, with the rest looked up from reference TRBV13 and TRBJ1-5, is AAGVIQSPRHLIKEKRETATLKCYPIPRHDTVYWYQQGPGQDPQFLISFYEKMQSDKGSIPDRFSAQQFSDYHSELNMSSLELGDSALYFCASSLEGQPQHFGDGTRLSIL.

The gene calls are TRBV19 and TRBJ1-2, with D hard to call. V was cut by 3 bases and J by 3 bases, with 8 bases left in between. From germline, CDR1 is LNHDA and CDR2 SQIVND (reference sequence). This CDR3 is 13 amino acids long. The CDR3 region is CASSIGPYYGYTF. CDR3 nucleotide sequence: TGTGCCAGTAGTATTGGGCCCTACTATGGCTACACCTTC.

This chain joins TRBV3-1 (or the pseudogene TRBV3-2) and TRBJ2-7; D uncertain. The CDR3 is made up of 13 amino acids. In germline, CDR1 is LGHDT, CDR2 YNNKEL (reference sequence). Trimming shortened V by 4 bases and J by 1 base, and 8 bases separated the two germline ends. In DNA, the CDR3 is TGTGCCAGCAGCCCCCTCGGTTCCTACGAGCAGTACGTC. This sequence encodes CASSPLGSYEQYV.

The chain joins TRBV5-1 to TRBJ2-1; TRBD1 is a possible D gene (6 bases). The CDR3 consists of 13 residues. Germline CDR1 reads SGHRS; CDR2 reads YFSETQ. V lost 3 bases and J 9 bases, leaving 13 bases between the germline ends. The CDR3 DNA is TGCGCCAGCAGCTATACAGGGATCGGTGAGCAGTTCTTC. It encodes CASSYTGIGEQFF.

The chain joins TRBV5-6 to TRBJ1-1; possibly TRBD1 for D (5 bases). Per germline, CDR1 SGHDT and CDR2 YYEEEE. This CDR3 is 15 amino acids long. V lost 4 bases and J lost 5, with 18 bases in between. The CDR3 nucleotides are TGTGCCAGCAGCCCAAGACAGTATCTCGGAACTGAAGCTTTCTTT. It specifies CASSPRQYLGTEAFF.

Only one count was recorded for this clone. The rearrangement joins TRBV7-3 to TRBJ1-1, with 9 bases aligning to TRBD1. The germline V gene has CDR1 SGHTA and CDR2 FQGTGA. This CDR3 comprises 14 residues. The ends lost 3 bases at V and 10 bases at J; junction bases unmatched: 9. This CDR3 is CASSFEPGTGLAFF. For the CDR3, the DNA is TGTGCCAGCAGCTTCGAACCGGGGACAGGGTTAGCTTTCTTT.

The chain combines TRBV11-3 with TRBJ2-2, with D unresolved. This CDR3 has 14 residues. The V and J ends lost 0 bases and 5 bases respectively, with 7 bases between them. Germline CDR1 is SGHNT and CDR2 is YENEEA. The CDR3 DNA sequence: TGTGCCAGCAGCTTAGATACAGCTACCGGGGAGCTGTTTTTT. This sequence encodes CASSLDTATGELFF.